This TCR beta chain appears in the sequencing data of a study of blood T cell repertoires in COVID-19 (dated by TCRdb to about 2020). Concerning the study at large: Samples covering the acute and convalescent phases of COVID-19 were provided by collaborators in the United States, Italy and Spain. The material from the prospective study consisted of cDNA or gDNA derived from T cells, B-cell-depleted T cells, or PBMCs. Subjects who had been exposed to COVID-19, were actively infected with it, or had recovered from it provided the deeply sampled blood TCRbeta repertoires that made up the dataset. The repertoires were released in a freely available public database intended as a resource for research on the immune response to SARS-CoV-2. Samples were obtained from the ongoing ImmuneRACE study (first 160 participants) and from roughly 1,300 subjects provided by 6 global collaborators. The sample metadata nearly always contained a de-identified subject ID, COVID-19 status, age in years and sex. HLA class I and class II types, where available, came from metadata supplied by the sample provider rather than from assay-based typing.

Points on this clone: Its antigen is unknown. Base qualities are not recorded, but no much larger clone differs from it by a single base.

TCRbeta CDR3 regions were amplified from genomic DNA by means of the immunoSEQ Assay, a bias-controlled multiplex PCR. The original pipeline was this. The number of nucleated cells in each sample was estimated by amplification of reference gene primers within the assay. Sequence reads were collapsed and filtered to measure the absolute abundance of every unique TCRbeta CDR3 rearrangement. For each sample, productive Simpson clonality was calculated as the square root of Simpson's diversity index over productive rearrangements. Drawn from immuneACCESS, this table holds only the in-frame rearrangements with V and J called that TCRdb kept. Clones are partly lost; checked studies trace under half to an unresolved V gene and leave the rest unexplained. V and J calls and clone size are as listed in that table; D and trimming were resolved from the DNA. The table for this sample lists about 76,000 clones; 83% of them were counted only once. The ten largest clones add up to roughly 41% of the sample.

The collaborating institutions used their own protocols to collect whole blood in K2EDTA tubes. For TCRbeta analysis, collaborators shipped samples in one of three forms: frozen whole blood, isolated PBMCs, or DNA extracted from either of those sample types. Reading from cysteine to phenylalanine, the CDR3 counts 16 amino acids. Left in the record is the CDR3 DNA by itself, 48 bases read in frame from the first base. The germline V gene (reference sequence) sets CDR1 to LNHDA and CDR2 to SQIVND. Trimming removed 1 base from V and 10 bases from J; the gene matches leave 13 bases unexplained. What the study reported, not specific to this receptor: The amount of clinical and demographic metadata varied by source and participant and was provided uncurated.

The chain couples TRBV19 to TRBJ2-1, with 7 junctional bases fitting TRBD2. Sequenced sample: peripheral blood. This clonotype was obtained from an elderly man with acute or convalescent COVID-19. Read as DNA, the sequence is TGTGCCAGTAGTATAGCGGGGGGTCTGGGGCCATTGGAGCAGTTCTTC. It specifies CASSIAGGLGPLEQFF.